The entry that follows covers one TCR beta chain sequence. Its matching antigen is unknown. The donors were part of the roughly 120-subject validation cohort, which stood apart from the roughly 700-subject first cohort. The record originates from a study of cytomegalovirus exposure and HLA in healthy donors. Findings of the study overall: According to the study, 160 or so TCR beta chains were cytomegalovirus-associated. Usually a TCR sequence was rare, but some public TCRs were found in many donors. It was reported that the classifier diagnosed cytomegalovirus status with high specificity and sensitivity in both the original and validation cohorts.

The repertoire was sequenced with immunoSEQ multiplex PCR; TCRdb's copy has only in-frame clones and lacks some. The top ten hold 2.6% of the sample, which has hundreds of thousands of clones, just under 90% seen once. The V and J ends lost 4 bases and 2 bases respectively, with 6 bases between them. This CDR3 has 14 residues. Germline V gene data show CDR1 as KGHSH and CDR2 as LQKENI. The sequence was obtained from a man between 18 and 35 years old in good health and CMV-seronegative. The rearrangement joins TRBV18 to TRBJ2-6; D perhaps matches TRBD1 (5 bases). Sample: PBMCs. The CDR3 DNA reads TGTGCCAGCTCACAGGGGCCTGGGGCCAACGTCCTGACTTTC. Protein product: CASSQGPGANVLTF.